The 23 T cell receptor beta chains below come from one sample, sequenced in a study of blood T cells in healthy people across ages. A second PCR, run for 7 to 11 cycles, used a sample-barcoded 5' primer plus a J-beta primer mix. From the 5' RACE reads, TCRdb called clonotypes with MiXCR, one entry per CDR3 protein. Of approximately 1,000,000 distinct CDR3 sequences in the sample, about two fifths were seen once. The sample taken for sequencing was blood. These receptors originate from a man aged 18-30 years in good health.

This clonotype was observed a few times. V gene TRBV4-2 combines with J gene TRBJ2-1; D unresolved. The J call may be incorrect, as the DNA end agrees better with TRBJ2-7. Per germline, CDR1 LGHNA and CDR2 YNFKEQ. The CDR3 covers 15 residues. CDR3 region: CASCPNRSSYNEQYF. Written as DNA, the CDR3 is TGTGCCAGCTGCCCCAATCGGAGCTCCTACAATGAGCAGTACTTC.

The chain has TRBV7-2 and TRBJ1-1, with D tentatively TRBD1 (6 bases). This CDR3 has 16 residues. V lost 2 bases and J 7 bases, leaving 20 bases between the germline ends. Germline V gene lookup returns CDR1 SGHTA and CDR2 FQGNSA. CDR3 region: CASSLRGKTGYGEAFF. The CDR3 nucleotides are TGTGCCAGCAGCTTAAGAGGAAAAACAGGGTACGGTGAAGCTTTCTTT.

This chain links TRBV2 with TRBJ1-1; D unresolved. V dropped 8 bases and J dropped 10 bases, with 11 bases sitting between them. The CDR3 runs to 10 residues. Germline V CDR1 and CDR2: SNHLY, FYNNEI. The CDR3 is CASFRRLAFF. The CDR3 DNA reads TGTGCCAGCTTTCGGCGGTTAGCTTTCTTT.

This rearrangement joins TRBV7-6 to TRBJ2-3; 11 bases align to TRBD2. From germline, CDR1 is SGHVS and CDR2 FNYEAQ. The CDR3 loop spans 19 amino acids. With 0 bases clipped from V and 4 bases from J, the junction kept 12 bases outside the gene matches. In nucleotides, the CDR3 is TGTGCCAGCAGCTTAGCGGCGTCTAGCGGGGGGTTCACTCCAGATACGCAGTATTTT. Amino acid sequence: CASSLAASSGGFTPDTQYF.

At least ten counts were recorded for this clonotype. V usage is TRBV20-1 and J usage is TRBJ2-3; D not certain. Looked up from germline, CDR1 is DFQATT and CDR2 is SNEGSKA (reference sequence). Trimming left V 6 bases short and J 4 bases short, with 20 bases between. There are 15 residues in the CDR3. Here the CDR3 reads CSAPQSDSAADTQYF. The CDR3 region has the DNA TGCAGTGCCCCTCAAAGTGATTCTGCAGCAGATACGCAGTATTTT.

The chain is built from TRBV29-1 and TRBJ1-1; tentatively, D is TRBD1 (6 bases). The germline V gene encodes CDR1 SQVTM and CDR2 ANQGSEA. This CDR3 has 14 residues. Deletions cut 3 bases from V and 0 bases from J, with 11 bases between. The CDR3 here is CSVDPTGLNTEAFF. CDR3 nucleotide sequence: TGCAGCGTTGATCCCACAGGGTTGAACACTGAAGCTTTCTTT.

This clonotype has more than one count but fewer than ten. The chain carries TRBV12-3 or TRBV12-4 and TRBJ2-1, with D perhaps given as TRBD1 or TRBD2 (6 bases each). The CDR3 has 15 amino acids. The germline V and J ends were trimmed by 6 bases and 6 bases, with 18 bases remaining between them. The chain's CDR3 is CASRRGRTGLNEQFF. CDR3 coding DNA: TGTGCCAGCAGAAGGGGGAGGACTGGCCTCAATGAGCAGTTCTTC.

This clonotype was seen more than once but under ten times. The CDR3 DNA reads TGTGCCAGCAGCGACGGGGGACAGCCGAACACTGAAGCTTTCTTT. The encoded protein is CASSDGGQPNTEAFF. This sequence joins TRBV7-9 and TRBJ1-1; 7 nucleotides match TRBD1. V shed 5 bases, J shed 1 base, and the junction held 7 bases outside the gene matches. This CDR3 region has 15 residues. CDR1 SEHNR and CDR2 FQNEAQ come from the germline V gene (reference sequence). Based on the CDR3 plus reference TRBV7-9 and TRBJ1-1, the full variable domain is DTGVSQNPRHKITKRGQNVTFRCDPISEHNRLYWYRQTLGQGPEFLTYFQNEAQLEKSRLLSDRFSAERPKGSFSTLEIQRTEQGDSAMYLCASSDGGQPNTEAFFGQGTRLTVV.

This clonotype was seen a single time. The junction differs from germline at one of its ends, possibly a read error. The J gene is TRBJ2-3, the V gene TRBV4-1, with TRBD2 as a possible D gene (5 bases). The CDR3 totals 17 residues. Germline V gene sequence: CDR1 MGHRA, CDR2 YSYEKL. The CDR3 region is CASGQGPLTRGTDTQYF. The DNA of the CDR3 is TGCGCCAGCGGCCAAGGTCCCCTAACGCGGGGCACAGATACGCAGTATTTT.

This clonotype showed up just a few times. The gene calls are TRBV7-2 and TRBJ1-1, with D uncertain. The CDR3 extends over 13 amino acids. Germline CDR1 and CDR2: SGHTA and FQGNSA. Trimming pared 5 bases from V and 1 base from J, leaving 8 bases between. CDR3 protein: CASSPWANTEAFF. In DNA form, the CDR3 reads TGTGCCAGCAGCCCCTGGGCGAACACTGAAGCTTTCTTT.

This chain joins TRBV30 and TRBJ2-7, with D uncertain. Trimming removed 8 bases at V and 5 bases at J, with 22 bases between. Germline V lookup: CDR1 GTSNPN, CDR2 SVGIG (reference sequence). This CDR3 is built from 14 residues. The CDR3 DNA follows: TGTGCCCTGGAAATCACCGCCGCTCTGGACGAGCAGTACTTC. It yields the protein CALEITAALDEQYF.

The rearrangement links TRBV12-3 or TRBV12-4 to TRBJ1-6, with a possible D match to TRBD1 (6 bases). The CDR3 covers 15 residues. V lost 6 bases to trimming and J lost 6 bases, with 15 bases between them. CDR3 DNA sequence: TGTGCCAGCAGACGCGGGGACACACCTAATTCACCCCTCCACTTT. This encodes CASRRGDTPNSPLHF.

The chain uses TRBV20-1 and TRBJ1-6; D is undetermined. Trimming shortened V by 3 bases and J by 0 bases, and 9 bases separated the two germline ends. In germline, CDR1 is DFQATT, CDR2 SNEGSKA (reference sequence). CDR3 length: 15 residues. CDR3 in amino acids: CSARERRSYNSPLHF. CDR3 sequence (DNA): TGCAGTGCTAGGGAGCGACGCTCCTATAATTCACCCCTCCACTTT.

The gene calls are TRBV7-3 and TRBJ2-1, with 8 bases lining up with TRBD2. Germline values: CDR1 SGHTA, CDR2 FQGTGA. This CDR3 region has 16 residues. The V and J ends lost 1 base and 4 bases, in that order; junction bases with no gene match: 6. This chain's CDR3 is CASSLIWRGDYNEQFF. In DNA form, the CDR3 reads TGTGCCAGCAGCTTAATTTGGCGGGGGGATTACAATGAGCAGTTCTTC.

The gene calls are TRBV7-2 and TRBJ1-3; 9 bases align to TRBD1. The CDR3 spans 15 residues. V was clipped by 5 bases and J by 4 bases; unmatched bases: 6. From germline, CDR1 is SGHTA and CDR2 FQGNSA. The CDR3 nucleotides read TGTGCCAGCAGCGCACAGGGGGCGTCCGGAAACACCATATATTTT. Its translation is CASSAQGASGNTIYF.

Comments on this clonotype: Compared with germline, one end of the junction differs, possibly owing to a read error. CDR3 DNA sequence: TGCGCCAGCAGTTTGGTTAAGGGGACTCTCCACGAGCAGTACTTC. It is translated as CASSLVKGTLHEQYF. The V call is TRBV5-1, the J call TRBJ2-7; tentatively, D is TRBD2 (6 bases). In germline, CDR1 is SGHRS, CDR2 YFSETQ. This CDR3 contains 15 residues.

This chain joins TRBV7-2 and TRBJ1-1, with 8 bases aligning to TRBD1. With 4 bases clipped from V and 1 base from J, the junction kept 5 bases outside the gene matches. The germline CDR1 and CDR2 sequences are SGHTA and FQGNSA. The CDR3 contains 15 residues. This chain's CDR3 is CASSSGQAENTEAFF. The CDR3 nucleotides read TGTGCCAGCAGCTCGGGACAGGCGGAGAACACTGAAGCTTTCTTT.

In this sample, this clonotype turned up a few times. The V and J genes are TRBV6-1 and TRBJ2-7; D is unresolved. The DNA end favors TRBJ2-5, so the J call may be wrong. The CDR3 consists of 14 residues. Germline CDR1 and CDR2: MNHNS and SASEGT. For the CDR3, the DNA is TGTGCCAGCAGTGAACGGGCAGTCTTAGAGACCCAGTACTTC. Translation: CASSERAVLETQYF.

This rearrangement joins TRBV20-1 to TRBJ2-1; D remains ambiguous. V lost 2 bases to trimming and J lost 9 bases, with 14 bases between them. The CDR3 has 13 residues. The germline gives CDR1 DFQATT, CDR2 SNEGSKA (reference sequence). DNA of the CDR3: TGCAGTGCTAGACATGACCCGGAGCGTGAGCAGTTCTTC. This sequence encodes CSARHDPEREQFF.

The chain couples TRBV12-3 or TRBV12-4 to TRBJ1-5; D unresolved. The CDR3 consists of 12 residues. Trimming removed 6 bases at V and 4 bases at J, with 7 bases between. CDR3 amino acids: CASSWRNQPQHF. Here the CDR3 DNA reads TGTGCCAGCAGCTGGAGAAATCAGCCCCAGCATTTT.

Points on this clonotype: One end of the junction fails to match germline, which may point to a read error. V usage is TRBV11-1 and J usage is TRBJ1-2; D perhaps matches TRBD1 (5 bases). CDR1 and CDR2 from the germline V gene are SGHAT and FQDESV (reference sequence). The CDR3 loop spans 14 amino acids. The CDR3 sequence: CASSLEQVGYGYTF. CDR3 bases: TGTGCCAGTAGCTTAGAACAGGTCGGATATGGCTACACCTTC.

The gene calls are TRBV20-1 and TRBJ2-3, with D possibly TRBD2 on 6 matching bases. The CDR3 contains 14 residues. Per germline, CDR1 DFQATT and CDR2 SNEGSKA (reference sequence). Between the trimmed V and J ends, which lost 0 bases and 7 bases, there was a span of 14 bases. CDR3 loop: CSARDVSGGYTQYF. CDR3 DNA: TGCAGTGCTAGAGATGTCAGCGGAGGGTATACGCAGTATTTT.

The rearrangement links TRBV11-2 to TRBJ1-2; D gene ambiguous. The CDR3 is 13 residues long. Germline V lookup: CDR1 SGHAT, CDR2 FQNNGV. The V and J ends lost 5 bases and 4 bases respectively, with 11 bases between them. The CDR3 bases are TGTGCCAGCAGCCCGGAACCCCGCTATGGCTACACCTTC. It is translated as CASSPEPRYGYTF.